This T cell receptor beta chain was observed in a study of identical twins (dated by TCRdb to about 2016). Broadly, across the study: The study deep-sequenced TCR alpha and beta repertoires from monozygotic twins, unrelated adults of various ages and cord blood to test whether fetal clonotypes persist. Replicate twin experiments were performed at different times using different library preparation protocols to rule out contamination.

The library was obtained by 5' RACE. Data came from an Illumina HiSeq 2000. Template switching added a universal primer binding site, and the final cDNA carried a unique molecular identifier that allowed TCR cDNA molecules to be counted accurately. Specific primers in the conserved constant-segment region were used to synthesize first-strand cDNA for the TCR alpha and beta chains. To control for contamination, each cDNA library was double barcoded with a SMART-Mk sample barcode plus Illumina barcodes. TruSeq adapter sequences, together with Illumina sample barcodes, were added in two successive PCR steps. The TCR alpha and beta cDNA libraries were sequenced on the Illumina HiSeq platform using custom primers. The original pipeline was this. Unique molecular identifiers were extracted from raw reads with MiGEC, and CDR3 positions were determined with MiXCR. For each individual, recombination models were inferred using an EM algorithm with the repgenHMM and IGoR tools. The analysis of shared clonotypes was done with the tcR package in R, with sharing normalized by the product of cloneset sizes. To study raw recombination without the effects of thymic and clonal selection, out-of-frame nonproductive sequences were analyzed. In TCRdb, the public reads were trimmed at Q25 with fastp and aligned with MiXCR, with productive beta chains retained. When rows share a CDR3 protein, they turn into one entry using the most common DNA and genes. TCRdb's processing, not the authors' own work, is the source of the V and J calls. In this sample the table shows approximately 700,000 distinct CDR3 sequences, less than 7% of which occur a single time. Jointly, the top ten make up 1.5% to 2% of the sample.

Findings and caveats that apply to the study as a whole: Zero-insertion analyses could be partly confounded by invariant T cells such as MAIT and iNKT, though diverse VJ usage argued against such confounding for most clonotypes. Abundant cord blood beta clonotypes had fewer insertions, young adult naive repertoires showed a similar but weaker trend, and memory repertoires showed no such trend. Conclusions relied on cross-sectional statistical analysis, since the same donors could not be followed over many years. A weaker excess of twin sharing was found in beta out-of-frame sequences because the signal-to-noise ratio was lowered by fewer shared sequences. In monozygotic twins, out-of-frame TCR alpha sharing was systematically underestimated by recombination models, although the models agreed with sharing between unrelated individuals. Out-of-frame TCR alpha sequences shared between twins showed an excess of low generation-probability sequences compared with coincidental sharing between unrelated individuals.

The germline V gene (reference sequence) specifies MNHEY as CDR1 and SMNVEV as CDR2. There are 16 amino acids in the CDR3, from cysteine to phenylalanine inclusive. The CDR3 DNA has 48 bases and is translated from base 1. V lost 6 bases and J lost 2 bases; the stretch between them is 20 bases long. This clonotype was observed many times. Its recognized antigen is unknown. No base qualities exist here, and no much larger clone lies one base off it. All donors were healthy Caucasians. The researchers also sequenced three unrelated adults who were not twins: a male aged 18 to 29, a male aged 50 to 60, and a female aged 50 to 60. Using Miltenyi CD45RO+ enrichment and human naive T-cell isolation kits, memory (CD45RO+) and naive T cells were isolated from PBMC.

The sequenced sample consisted of naive T cells sorted from blood. The sample's cell subset or site, from its label and the paper: cells isolated with a human naive T-cell isolation kit. The V and J genes are TRBV27 and TRBJ2-7; tentative D gene TRBD1, with 6 bases matching. The clonotype originates from a man between 18 and 29 years old in good health. The DNA reads TGTGCCAGCAGGGTGACAGGAAGTCGGAGGACCTACGAGCAGTACTTC. Translated, this gives CASRVTGSRRTYEQYF.